This TCR beta chain was identified in a study of glioma-infiltrating T cells. General study results and limits: Above-expected tissue-blood divergence occurred in all gliomas, most in low-grade ones.

The iRepertoire nested amplicon-rescue multiplex PCR amplified TCR alpha and beta CDR3s from RNA. Tissue mRNA or PBMC total RNA, roughly 85-450 ng, went into one-step reverse transcription and amplification. TCRdb processed the multiplex PCR reads anew with MiXCR; each CDR3 protein has one entry. The repertoire holds roughly 200,000 distinct CDR3 sequences, around 42% seen once, with roughly 5.2% in the top ten. A few counts support this clonotype. The antigen remains unidentified. The CDR3 has 16 amino acids. Germline V gene lookup returns CDR1 MGHRA and CDR2 YSYEKL. Trimming stripped 0 bases from V and 2 bases from J, with 12 bases between.

The TCR sequence derives from a human donor with low-grade glioma or glioblastoma, undergoing nonglioma brain surgery, or in good health (not recorded which). The sample was glioma tissue, nonneoplastic brain tissue, or PBMCs (not recorded which). The V call is TRBV4-1, the J call TRBJ2-3; D tentatively reads TRBD1 or TRBD2 (5 bases each). CDR3 in amino acids: CASSQDNPGPTDTQYF. In DNA, the CDR3 is TGCGCCAGCAGCCAAGATAATCCGGGACCCACAGATACGCAGTATTTT.